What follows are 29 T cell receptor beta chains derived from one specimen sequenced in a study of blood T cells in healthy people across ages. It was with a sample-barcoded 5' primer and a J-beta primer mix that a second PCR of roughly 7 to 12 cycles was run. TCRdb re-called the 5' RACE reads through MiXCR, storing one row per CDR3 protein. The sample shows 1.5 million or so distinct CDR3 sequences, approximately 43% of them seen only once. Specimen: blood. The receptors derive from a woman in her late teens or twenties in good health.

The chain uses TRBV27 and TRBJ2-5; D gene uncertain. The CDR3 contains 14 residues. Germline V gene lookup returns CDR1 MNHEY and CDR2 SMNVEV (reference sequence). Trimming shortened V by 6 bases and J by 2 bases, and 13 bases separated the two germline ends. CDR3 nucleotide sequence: TGTGCCAGCAGCCCTTACGGACGGCAAGAGACCCAGTACTTC. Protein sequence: CASSPYGRQETQYF.

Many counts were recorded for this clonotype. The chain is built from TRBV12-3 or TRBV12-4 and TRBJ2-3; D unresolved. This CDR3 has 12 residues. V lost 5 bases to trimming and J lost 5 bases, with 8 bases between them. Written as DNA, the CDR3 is TGTGCCAGCAGTCCCGCCGGAGATACGCAGTATTTT. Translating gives CASSPAGDTQYF.

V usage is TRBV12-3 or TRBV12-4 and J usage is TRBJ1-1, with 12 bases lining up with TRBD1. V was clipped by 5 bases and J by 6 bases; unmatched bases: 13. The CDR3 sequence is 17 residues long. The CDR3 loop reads CASSLRDAGQGAPEAFF. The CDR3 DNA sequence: TGTGCCAGCAGTCTCAGGGATGCGGGACAGGGGGCCCCTGAAGCTTTCTTT.

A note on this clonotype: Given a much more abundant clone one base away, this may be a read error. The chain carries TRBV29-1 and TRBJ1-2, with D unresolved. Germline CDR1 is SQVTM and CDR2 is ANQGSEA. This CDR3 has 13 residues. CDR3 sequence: CGVERQPNYGYTF. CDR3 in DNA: TGCGGCGTTGAACGGCAACCTAACTATGGCTACACCTTC.

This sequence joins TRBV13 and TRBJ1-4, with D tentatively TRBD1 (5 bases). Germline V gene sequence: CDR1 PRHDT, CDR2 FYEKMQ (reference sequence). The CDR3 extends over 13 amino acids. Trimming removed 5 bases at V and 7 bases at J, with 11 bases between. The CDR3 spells CASSRGRGEKLFF. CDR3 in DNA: TGTGCCAGCAGCAGGGGAAGGGGTGAAAAACTGTTTTTT. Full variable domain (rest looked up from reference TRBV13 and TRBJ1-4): AAGVIQSPRHLIKEKRETATLKCYPIPRHDTVYWYQQGPGQDPQFLISFYEKMQSDKGSIPDRFSAQQFSDYHSELNMSSLELGDSALYFCASSRGRGEKLFFGSGTQLSVL.

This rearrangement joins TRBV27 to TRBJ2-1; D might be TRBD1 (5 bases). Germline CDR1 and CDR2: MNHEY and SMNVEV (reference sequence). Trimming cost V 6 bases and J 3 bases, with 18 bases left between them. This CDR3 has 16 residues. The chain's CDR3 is CASSLGAKGLYNEQFF. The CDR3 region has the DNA TGTGCCAGCAGCCTAGGGGCCAAGGGTCTCTACAATGAGCAGTTCTTC.

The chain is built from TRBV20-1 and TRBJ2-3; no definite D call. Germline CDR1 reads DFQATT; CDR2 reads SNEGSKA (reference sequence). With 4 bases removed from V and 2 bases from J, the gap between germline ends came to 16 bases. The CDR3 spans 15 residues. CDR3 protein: CSAIARSKATDTQYF. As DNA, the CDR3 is TGCAGTGCTATTGCTAGGTCGAAGGCCACAGATACGCAGTATTTT.

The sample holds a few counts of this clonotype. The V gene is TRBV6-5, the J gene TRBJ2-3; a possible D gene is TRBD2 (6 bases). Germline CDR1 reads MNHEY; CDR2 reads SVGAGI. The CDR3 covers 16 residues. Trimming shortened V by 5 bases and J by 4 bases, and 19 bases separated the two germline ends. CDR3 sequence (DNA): TGTGCCAGCAGTCCCCTCTTCGGTGGGAGGTCAGATACGCAGTATTTT. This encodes CASSPLFGGRSDTQYF.

The CDR3 DNA follows: TGTGCCAGCAGCGTATATGGAACTAGCGGGAGCGGGGGAGATGAGCAGTTCTTC. Translating gives CASSVYGTSGSGGDEQFF. The genes are TRBV9 and TRBJ2-1; 11 nucleotides align to TRBD2. Germline assignment: CDR1 SGDLS and CDR2 YYNGEE. This CDR3 has 18 amino acids. J gave up 8 bases and V 1 base, and 14 bases lay outside the gene matches.

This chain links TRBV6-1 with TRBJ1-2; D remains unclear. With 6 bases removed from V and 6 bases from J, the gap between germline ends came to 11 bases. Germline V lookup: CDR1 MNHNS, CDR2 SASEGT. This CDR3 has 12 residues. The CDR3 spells CASSLWEHGYTF. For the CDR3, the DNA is TGTGCCAGCAGCCTATGGGAACATGGCTACACCTTC.

This CDR3 reads CASSRLGGTGELFF. The CDR3 region has the DNA TGTGCCAGCAGCCGGCTCGGGGGAACCGGGGAGCTGTTTTTT. This chain connects TRBV5-5 to TRBJ2-2; a possible D gene is TRBD2 (6 bases). This CDR3 region has 14 residues. CDR1 SGHKS and CDR2 YYEKEE come from the germline V gene (reference sequence). V lost 4 bases and J 5 bases, leaving 12 bases between the germline ends.

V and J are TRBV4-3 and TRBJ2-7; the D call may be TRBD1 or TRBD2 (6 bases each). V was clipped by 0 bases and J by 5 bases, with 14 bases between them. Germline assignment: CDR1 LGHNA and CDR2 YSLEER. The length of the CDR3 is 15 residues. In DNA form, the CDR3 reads TGCGCCAGCAGCCAAGAGGGGGGCCTGACCCACGAGCAGTACTTC. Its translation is CASSQEGGLTHEQYF.

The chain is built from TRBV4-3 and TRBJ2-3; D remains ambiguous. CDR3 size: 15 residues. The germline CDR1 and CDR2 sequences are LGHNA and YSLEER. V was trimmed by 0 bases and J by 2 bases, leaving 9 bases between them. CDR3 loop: CASSQDIAFTDTQYF. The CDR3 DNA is TGCGCCAGCAGCCAAGATATCGCTTTCACAGATACGCAGTATTTT.

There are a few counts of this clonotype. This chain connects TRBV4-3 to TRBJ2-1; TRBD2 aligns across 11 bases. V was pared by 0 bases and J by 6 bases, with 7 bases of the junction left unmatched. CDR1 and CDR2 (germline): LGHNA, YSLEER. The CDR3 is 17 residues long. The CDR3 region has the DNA TGCGCCAGCAGCCAAGACTTTGGGACTAGCGGTGGCAATGAGCAGTTCTTC. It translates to CASSQDFGTSGGNEQFF.

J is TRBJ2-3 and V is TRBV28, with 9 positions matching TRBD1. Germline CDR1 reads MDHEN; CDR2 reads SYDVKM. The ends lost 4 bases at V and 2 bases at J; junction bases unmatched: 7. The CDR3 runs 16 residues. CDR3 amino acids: CASSSPGQGNTDTQYF. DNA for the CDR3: TGTGCCAGCAGTTCCCCCGGACAGGGGAACACAGATACGCAGTATTTT.

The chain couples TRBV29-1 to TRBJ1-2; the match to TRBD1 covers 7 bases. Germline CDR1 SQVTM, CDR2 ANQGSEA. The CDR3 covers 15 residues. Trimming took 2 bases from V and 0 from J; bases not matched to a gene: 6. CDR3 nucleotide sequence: TGCAGCGTTGAACGAGGACAGGATGCTAACTATGGCTACACCTTC. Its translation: CSVERGQDANYGYTF.

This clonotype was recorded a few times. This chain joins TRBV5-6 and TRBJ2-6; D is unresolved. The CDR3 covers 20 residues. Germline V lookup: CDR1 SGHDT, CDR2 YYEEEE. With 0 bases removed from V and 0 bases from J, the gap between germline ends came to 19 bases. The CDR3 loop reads CASSLGRFTRSPSGANVLTF. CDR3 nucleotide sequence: TGTGCCAGCAGCTTGGGTAGGTTTACCAGGAGCCCCTCTGGGGCCAACGTCCTGACTTTC.

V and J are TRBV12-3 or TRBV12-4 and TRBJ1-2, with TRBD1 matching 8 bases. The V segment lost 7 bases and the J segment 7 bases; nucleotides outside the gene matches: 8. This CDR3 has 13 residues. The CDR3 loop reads CASNPRTGTGYTF. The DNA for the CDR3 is TGTGCCAGCAACCCGCGGACAGGGACTGGCTACACCTTC.

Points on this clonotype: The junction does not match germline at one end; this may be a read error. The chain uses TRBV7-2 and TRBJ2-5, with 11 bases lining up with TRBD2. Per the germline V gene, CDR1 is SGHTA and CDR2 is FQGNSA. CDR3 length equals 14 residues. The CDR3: CANSQGLAEETQYF. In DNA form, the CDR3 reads TGTGCCAACAGCCAGGGACTAGCGGAAGAGACCCAGTACTTC.

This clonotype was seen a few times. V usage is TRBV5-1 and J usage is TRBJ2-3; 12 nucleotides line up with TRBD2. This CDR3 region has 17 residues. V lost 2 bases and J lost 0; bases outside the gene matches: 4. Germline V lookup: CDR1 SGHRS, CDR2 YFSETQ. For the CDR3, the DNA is TGCGCCAGCAGCTTTGCTAGCGGGGGGGCTAGCACAGATACGCAGTATTTT. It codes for CASSFASGGASTDTQYF.

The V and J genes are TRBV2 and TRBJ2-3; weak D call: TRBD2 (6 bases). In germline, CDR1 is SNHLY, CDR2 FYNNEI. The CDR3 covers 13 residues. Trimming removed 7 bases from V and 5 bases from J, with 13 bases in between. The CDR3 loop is CASKAGQGDTQYF. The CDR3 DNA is TGTGCCAGCAAAGCGGGCCAAGGAGATACGCAGTATTTT.

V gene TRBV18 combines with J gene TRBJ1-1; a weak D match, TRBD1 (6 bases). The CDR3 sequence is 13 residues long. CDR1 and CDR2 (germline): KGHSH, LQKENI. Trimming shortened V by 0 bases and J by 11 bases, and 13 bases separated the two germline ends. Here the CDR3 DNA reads TGTGCCAGCTCACCACCGAACAGGGATAAGGCTTTCTTT. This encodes CASSPPNRDKAFF. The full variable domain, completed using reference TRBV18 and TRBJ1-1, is NAGVMQNPRHLVRRRGQEARLRCSPMKGHSHVYWYRQLPEEGLKFMVYLQKENIIDESGMPKERFSAEFPKEGPSILRIQQVVRGDSAAYFCASSPPNRDKAFFGQGTRLTVV.

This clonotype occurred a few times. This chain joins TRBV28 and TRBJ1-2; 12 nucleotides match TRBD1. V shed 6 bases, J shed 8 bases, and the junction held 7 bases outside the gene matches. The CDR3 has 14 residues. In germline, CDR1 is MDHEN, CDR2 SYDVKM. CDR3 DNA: TGTGCCAGCAGACAGGGACAGGGGGCGCGAGGCTACACCTTC. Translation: CASRQGQGARGYTF.

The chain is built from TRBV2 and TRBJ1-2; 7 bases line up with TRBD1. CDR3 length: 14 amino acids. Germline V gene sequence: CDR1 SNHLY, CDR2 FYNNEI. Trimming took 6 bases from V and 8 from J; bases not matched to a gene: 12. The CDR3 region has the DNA TGTGCCAGCAGAGGGGACAGAAGCTCCATGGGCTACACCTTC. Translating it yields CASRGDRSSMGYTF.

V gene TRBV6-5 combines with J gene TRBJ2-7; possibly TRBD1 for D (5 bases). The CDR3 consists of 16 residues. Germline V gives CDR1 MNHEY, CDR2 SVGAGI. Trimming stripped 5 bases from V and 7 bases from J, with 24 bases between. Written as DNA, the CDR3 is TGTGCCAGCAGTAAAATTCCCGACAGCTCCTACAATGAGCAGTACTTC. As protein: CASSKIPDSSYNEQYF.

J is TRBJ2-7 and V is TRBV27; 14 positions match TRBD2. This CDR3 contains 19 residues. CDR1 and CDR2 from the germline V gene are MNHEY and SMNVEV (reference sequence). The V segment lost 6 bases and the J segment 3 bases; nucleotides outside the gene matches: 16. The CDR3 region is CASRNQTSGRARAFYEQYF. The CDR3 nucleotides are TGTGCCAGCAGGAACCAGACTAGCGGGAGGGCCCGGGCTTTCTACGAGCAGTACTTC.

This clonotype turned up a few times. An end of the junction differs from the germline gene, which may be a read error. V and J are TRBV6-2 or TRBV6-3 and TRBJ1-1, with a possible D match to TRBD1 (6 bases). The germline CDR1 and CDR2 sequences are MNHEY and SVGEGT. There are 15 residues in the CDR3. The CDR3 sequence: CASSKLTGLNTEAFF. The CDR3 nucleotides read TGTGCCAGCAGTAAACTGACAGGACTGAACACTGAGGCTTTCTTT.

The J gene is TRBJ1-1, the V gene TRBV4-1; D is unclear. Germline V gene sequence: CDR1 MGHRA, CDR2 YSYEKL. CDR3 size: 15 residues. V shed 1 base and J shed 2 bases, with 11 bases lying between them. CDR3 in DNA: TGCGCCAGCAGCCAAGGGTACTGGGGTAACACTGAAGCTTTCTTT. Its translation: CASSQGYWGNTEAFF.

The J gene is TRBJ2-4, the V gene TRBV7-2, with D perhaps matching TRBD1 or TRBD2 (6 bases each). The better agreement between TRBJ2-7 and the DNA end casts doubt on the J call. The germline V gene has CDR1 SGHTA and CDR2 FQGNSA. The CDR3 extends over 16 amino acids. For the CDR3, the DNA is TGTGCCAGCAGCTGGCCCTCGGGGGCAGGGATATACGAGCAGTACTTC. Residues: CASSWPSGAGIYEQYF.